Detailed here is one TCR beta chain. The target of this receptor is not known. No base quality values were provided; no much bigger clone lies one nucleotide off. These data are taken from a study of OX40 agonist ivuxolimab in advanced cancers. General notes on the study: The costimulatory receptor OX40 (CD134) was targeted by ivuxolimab, a fully human IgG2 agonistic monoclonal antibody. Intravenous ivuxolimab was administered to patients every 2 weeks at six dose levels: 0.01, 0.1, 0.3, 1.5, 3 and 10 mg/kg. The paper covers the monotherapy dose-escalation part of the phase I ivuxolimab trial, which included N = 52 patients. Of the roughly 51 dose-escalation patients, hepatocellular carcinoma was present in about 20, melanoma in around 15, renal cell carcinoma in 9 and head and neck cancer in 9. The purpose of peripheral TCRbeta sequencing was to test whether ivuxolimab changed TCR sequence diversity and led to clonal T-cell expansion. Prior anti-PD-1, anti-PD-L1 or anti-CTLA-4 therapy was permitted, and checkpoint inhibitors had been received by around 39% of dose-escalation patients. Partial responses occurred in three dose-escalation patients, of whom one had hepatocellular carcinoma and two had cutaneous melanoma. A male proportion of roughly 80% and a mean age of about 60 years, ranging from 23 to 79, were recorded for the dose-escalation cohort.

Measured from the cysteine to the phenylalanine, the CDR3 is 8 residues long. Only the CDR3 region is kept as DNA, spanning 24 bases read in frame from base 1. Here is what the overall study found, with its caveats: After ivuxolimab, expanded clones were on average more numerous among CD8+ T cells than among CD4+ T cells. Which antigens the clonally expanded peripheral T cells were specific for was not determined. Low levels of normalized T-cell clonal expansion were also seen in some patients who did not respond. At doses from 0.1 to 3.0 mg/kg, clonal expansion was seen in both CD4+ and CD8+ blood T cells between baseline and week 6. In partial responders in the 0.1-3.0 mg/kg groups, normalized peripheral clonal expansion was found to be among the lowest, especially among CD8+ T cells.

For sequencing of the TCRbeta CDR3 region, genomic DNA was extracted from the sorted cells. The immunoSEQ Assay was used for sequencing of TCRbeta CDR3 regions. As stored in TCRdb, this immuneACCESS dataset retains in-frame rearrangements with V and J assigned. A fraction of the clones does not appear; measured against another copy, unresolved V genes explain less than half of the discrepancy, and the remainder lacks a known reason. In all, the sample holds tens of thousands of clones, and about nine tenths of those were seen once. The top ten hold about 28% of the sample. The trial excluded patients who had a history of autoimmune disease or were on systemic immunosuppression. Peripheral blood for TCR sequencing was drawn from every dose cohort at baseline, at cycle 4 day 1 and at cycle 7 day 1. Samples came from an open-label, multicenter, first-in-human phase I dose-escalation trial of ivuxolimab. Adults with locally advanced or metastatic melanoma, renal cell, hepatocellular, or head and neck squamous cell carcinoma were enrolled in the trial. CD4+ and CD8+ T cells were sorted separately from peripheral blood before TCR sequencing.

The chain uses TRBV21-1 and TRBJ2-1. TRBV21-1 is a recognized pseudogene. The clonotype originates from an adult with an advanced solid tumor such as melanoma, head and neck, liver or kidney cancer. This material consisted of CD4+ or CD8+ T cells sorted from blood, taken in a trial of the OX40 agonist ivuxolimab. The DNA reads TGTGCCAGCAGCGAGCAGTTCTTC. The encoded protein is CASSEQFF.